This T cell receptor (beta chain) was sequenced in a study of CD8 T cells in ankylosing spondylitis (dated by TCRdb to the late 2010s). For context, the study as a whole: To find TCR variants linked to disease, the study profiled T cell receptor beta repertoires in ankylosing spondylitis patients and healthy donors. In total, the full study cohort was made up of roughly 110 healthy donors and some 26 ankylosing spondylitis patients. Peripheral blood samples were taken, and synovial fluid was additionally collected from ankylosing spondylitis patients. The full study reports these points: Some motif variants had previously been reported in the synovial fluid and blood of reactive arthritis patients, which suggests shared mechanisms of disease initiation. A TCR beta motif of about 8 highly homologous amino acid variants appeared characteristic of blood from ankylosing spondylitis patients. The disease-linked clones were reported as significantly enriched in matched synovial fluid samples from ankylosing spondylitis patients. The disease-linked clones had a CD8+ phenotype and were found at relatively low frequencies in peripheral blood.

About this clonotype itself: The antigen it recognizes is unknown. Base qualities are not recorded, but no much larger clone differs from it by a single base.

These reads were obtained on an Illumina HiSeq 2500. TCR beta libraries were prepared by quantitative 5'-RACE with molecular barcodes. As for the authors' bioinformatics: Disease-linked TCR variants were identified with a new computational method built on a probabilistic model of VDJ rearrangement. TCRdb itself trimmed the public reads at Q25 with fastp, ran MiXCR and retained productive beta chains. Rows merge per CDR3 protein into single entries with the most common DNA and genes. It is TCRdb's table, rather than the study itself, that gives the V and J calls and clone size. This sample holds about 190,000 distinct CDR3 sequences; roughly 13% were observed only once. About 10% of the sample goes to the ten largest clones. The junction shows trimming of 4 bases on V and 10 bases on J, plus 8 bases between the germline ends. CDR1 and CDR2 are read off the germline V gene as SGHVS and FQNEAQ. From the cysteine through the phenylalanine, the CDR3 covers 12 amino acids. The retained sequence is limited to the CDR3, 36 bases, with the frame set at the first base.

This clonotype originated in a female donor with ankylosing spondylitis or in good health (not recorded which). The chain couples TRBV7-8 to TRBJ1-6; TRBD1 is perhaps the D gene, given 6 matching bases. Sequenced material: blood, either unsorted or a sorted T cell fraction (not recorded which). The DNA sequence is given as TGTGCCAGCAGCTCCAGGGGATCACCCCTCCACTTT. This yields the protein CASSSRGSPLHF.